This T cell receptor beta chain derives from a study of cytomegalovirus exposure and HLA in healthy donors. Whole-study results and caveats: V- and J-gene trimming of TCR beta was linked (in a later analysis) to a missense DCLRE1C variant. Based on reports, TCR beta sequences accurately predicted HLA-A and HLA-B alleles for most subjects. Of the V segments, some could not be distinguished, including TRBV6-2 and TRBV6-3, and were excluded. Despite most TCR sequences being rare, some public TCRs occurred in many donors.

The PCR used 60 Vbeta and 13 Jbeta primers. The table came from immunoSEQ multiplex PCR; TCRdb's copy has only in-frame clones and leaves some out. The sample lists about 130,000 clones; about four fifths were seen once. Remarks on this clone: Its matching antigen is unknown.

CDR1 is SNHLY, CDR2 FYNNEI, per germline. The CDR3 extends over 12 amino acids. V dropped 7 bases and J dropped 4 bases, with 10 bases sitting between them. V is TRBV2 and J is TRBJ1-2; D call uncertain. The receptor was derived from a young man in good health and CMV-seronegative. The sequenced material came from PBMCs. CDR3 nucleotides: TGTGCCAGCATTCGGGAGTCCTATGGCTACACCTTC. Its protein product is CASIRESYGYTF.